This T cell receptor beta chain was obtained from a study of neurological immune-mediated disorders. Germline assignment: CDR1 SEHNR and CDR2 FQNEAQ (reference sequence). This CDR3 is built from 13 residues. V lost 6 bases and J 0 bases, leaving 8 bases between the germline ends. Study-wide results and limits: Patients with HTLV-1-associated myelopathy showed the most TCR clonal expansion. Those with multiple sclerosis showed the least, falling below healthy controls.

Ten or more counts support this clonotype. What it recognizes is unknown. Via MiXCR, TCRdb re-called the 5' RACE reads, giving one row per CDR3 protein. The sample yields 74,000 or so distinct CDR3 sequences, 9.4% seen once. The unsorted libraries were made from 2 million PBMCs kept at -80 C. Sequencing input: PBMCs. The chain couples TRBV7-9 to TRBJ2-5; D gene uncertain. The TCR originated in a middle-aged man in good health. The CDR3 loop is CASSPGDQETQYF. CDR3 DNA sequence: TGTGCCAGCAGTCCGGGCGACCAAGAGACCCAGTACTTC.